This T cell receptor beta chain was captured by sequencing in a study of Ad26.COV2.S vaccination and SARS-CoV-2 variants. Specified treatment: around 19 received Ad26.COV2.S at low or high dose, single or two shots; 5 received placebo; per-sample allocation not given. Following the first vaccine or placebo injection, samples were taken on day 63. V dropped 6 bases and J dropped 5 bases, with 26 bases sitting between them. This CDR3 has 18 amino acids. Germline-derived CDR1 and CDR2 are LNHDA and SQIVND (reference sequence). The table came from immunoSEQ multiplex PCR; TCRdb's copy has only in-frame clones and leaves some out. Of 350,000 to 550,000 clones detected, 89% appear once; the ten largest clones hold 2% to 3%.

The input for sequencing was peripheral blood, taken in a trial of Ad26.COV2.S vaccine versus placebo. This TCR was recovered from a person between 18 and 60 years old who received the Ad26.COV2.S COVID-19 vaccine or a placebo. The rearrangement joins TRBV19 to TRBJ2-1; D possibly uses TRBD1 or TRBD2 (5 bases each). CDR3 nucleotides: TGTGCCAGTAGGCGATACCCCCCTGACAGAGGGGTGGACAATGAGCAGTTCTTC. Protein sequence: CASRRYPPDRGVDNEQFF.